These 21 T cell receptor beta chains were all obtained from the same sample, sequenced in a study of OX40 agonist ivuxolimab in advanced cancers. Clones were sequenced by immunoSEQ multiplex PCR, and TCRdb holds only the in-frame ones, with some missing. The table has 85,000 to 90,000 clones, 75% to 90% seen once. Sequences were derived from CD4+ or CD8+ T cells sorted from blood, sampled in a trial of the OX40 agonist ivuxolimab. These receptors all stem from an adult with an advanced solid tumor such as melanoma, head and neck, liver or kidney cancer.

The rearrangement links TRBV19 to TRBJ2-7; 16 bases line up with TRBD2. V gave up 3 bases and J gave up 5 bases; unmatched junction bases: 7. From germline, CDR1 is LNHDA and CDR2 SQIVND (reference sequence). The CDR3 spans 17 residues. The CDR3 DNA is TGTGCCAGTAGTATTCAGGGACTAGCGGGAGGGCCGGACGAGCAGTACTTC. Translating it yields CASSIQGLAGGPDEQYF.

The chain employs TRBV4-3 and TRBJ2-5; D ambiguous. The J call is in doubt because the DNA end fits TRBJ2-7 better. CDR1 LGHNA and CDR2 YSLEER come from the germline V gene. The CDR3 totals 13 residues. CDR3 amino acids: CASSQDFSHEQYF. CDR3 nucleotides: TGCGCCAGCAGCCAAGACTTTTCTCACGAGCAGTACTTC.

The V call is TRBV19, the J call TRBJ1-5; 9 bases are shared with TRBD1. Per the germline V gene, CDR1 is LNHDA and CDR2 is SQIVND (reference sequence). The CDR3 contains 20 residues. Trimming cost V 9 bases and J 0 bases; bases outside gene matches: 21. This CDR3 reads CASNPEAAGTGTRSNQPQHF. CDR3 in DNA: TGTGCCAGCAACCCAGAAGCCGCCGGGACAGGGACCCGTAGCAATCAGCCCCAGCATTTT. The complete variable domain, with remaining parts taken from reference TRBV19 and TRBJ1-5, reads DGGITQSPKYLFRKEGQNVTLSCEQNLNHDAMYWYRQDPGQGLRLIYYSQIVNDFQKGDIAEGYSVSREKKESFPLTVTSAQKNPTAFYLCASNPEAAGTGTRSNQPQHFGDGTRLSIL.

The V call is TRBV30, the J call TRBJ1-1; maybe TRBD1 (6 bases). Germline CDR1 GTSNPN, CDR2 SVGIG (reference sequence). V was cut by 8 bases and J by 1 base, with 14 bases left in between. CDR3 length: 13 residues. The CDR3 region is CARGGPANTEAFF. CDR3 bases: TGTGCCCGGGGGGGGCCGGCGAACACTGAAGCTTTCTTT.

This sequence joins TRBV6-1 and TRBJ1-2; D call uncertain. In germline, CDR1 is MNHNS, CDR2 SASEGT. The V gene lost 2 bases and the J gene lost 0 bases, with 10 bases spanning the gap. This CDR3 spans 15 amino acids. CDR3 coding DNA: TGTGCCAGCAGTGAAAGGCCAGAAGCTAACTATGGCTACACCTTC. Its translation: CASSERPEANYGYTF.

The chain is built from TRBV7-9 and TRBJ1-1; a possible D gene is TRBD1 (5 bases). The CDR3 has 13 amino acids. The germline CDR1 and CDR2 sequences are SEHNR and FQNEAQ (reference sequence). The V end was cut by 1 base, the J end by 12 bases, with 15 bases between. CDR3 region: CASSLGSGDETFF. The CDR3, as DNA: TGTGCCAGCAGCTTAGGGTCCGGGGACGAAACTTTCTTT.

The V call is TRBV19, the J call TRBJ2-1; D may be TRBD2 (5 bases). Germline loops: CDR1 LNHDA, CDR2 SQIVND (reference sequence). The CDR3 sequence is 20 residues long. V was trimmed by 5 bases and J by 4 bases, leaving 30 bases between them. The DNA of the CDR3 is TGTGCCAGTAGTTCCCGAAGCCCGGACTCCTGGAGGCGAGGGTACAATGAGCAGTTCTTC. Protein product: CASSSRSPDSWRRGYNEQFF. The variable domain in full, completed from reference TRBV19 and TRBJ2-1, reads DGGITQSPKYLFRKEGQNVTLSCEQNLNHDAMYWYRQDPGQGLRLIYYSQIVNDFQKGDIAEGYSVSREKKESFPLTVTSAQKNPTAFYLCASSSRSPDSWRRGYNEQFFGPGTRLTVL.

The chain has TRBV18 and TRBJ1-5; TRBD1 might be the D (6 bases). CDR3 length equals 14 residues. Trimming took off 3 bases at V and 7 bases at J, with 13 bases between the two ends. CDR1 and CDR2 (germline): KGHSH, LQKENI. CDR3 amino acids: CASSPAGAGQPQHF. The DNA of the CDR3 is TGTGCCAGCTCACCGGCGGGGGCTGGACAGCCCCAGCATTTT. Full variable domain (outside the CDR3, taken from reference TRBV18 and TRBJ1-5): NAGVMQNPRHLVRRRGQEARLRCSPMKGHSHVYWYRQLPEEGLKFMVYLQKENIIDESGMPKERFSAEFPKEGPSILRIQQVVRGDSAAYFCASSPAGAGQPQHFGDGTRLSIL.

CDR3 region: CASSMDSSDEQFF. Written as DNA, the CDR3 is TGTGCCAGTAGTATGGACAGCTCCGATGAGCAGTTCTTC. The chain uses TRBV19 and TRBJ2-1; the D gene is possibly TRBD1 (6 bases). The CDR3 sequence is 13 residues long. Trimming removed 3 bases at V and 8 bases at J, with 11 bases between. Germline loops: CDR1 LNHDA, CDR2 SQIVND (reference sequence).

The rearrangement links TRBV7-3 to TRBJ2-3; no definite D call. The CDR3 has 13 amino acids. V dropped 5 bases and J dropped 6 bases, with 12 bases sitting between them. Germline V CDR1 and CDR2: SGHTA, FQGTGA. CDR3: CASSHGTRDTQYF. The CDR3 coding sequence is TGTGCCAGCAGCCACGGAACCAGGGATACGCAGTATTTT.

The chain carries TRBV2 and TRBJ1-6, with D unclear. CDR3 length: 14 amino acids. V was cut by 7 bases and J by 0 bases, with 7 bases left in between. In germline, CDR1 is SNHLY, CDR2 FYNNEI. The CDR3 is CASKISSYNSPLHF. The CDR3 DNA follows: TGTGCCAGCAAGATCTCCTCCTATAATTCACCCCTCCACTTT.

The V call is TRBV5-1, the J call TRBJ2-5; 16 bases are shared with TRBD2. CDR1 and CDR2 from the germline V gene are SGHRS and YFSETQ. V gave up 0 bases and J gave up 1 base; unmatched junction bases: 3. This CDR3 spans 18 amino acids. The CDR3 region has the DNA TGCGCCAGCAGCTTGGCCGGGACTAGCGGGGGGGCCCAAGAGACCCAGTACTTC. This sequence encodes CASSLAGTSGGAQETQYF.

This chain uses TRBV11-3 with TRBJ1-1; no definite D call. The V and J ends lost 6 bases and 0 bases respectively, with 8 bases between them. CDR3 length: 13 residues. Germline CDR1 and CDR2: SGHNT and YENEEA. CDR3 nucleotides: TGTGCCAGCAGTCTTCAAGTGAACACTGAAGCTTTCTTT. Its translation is CASSLQVNTEAFF.

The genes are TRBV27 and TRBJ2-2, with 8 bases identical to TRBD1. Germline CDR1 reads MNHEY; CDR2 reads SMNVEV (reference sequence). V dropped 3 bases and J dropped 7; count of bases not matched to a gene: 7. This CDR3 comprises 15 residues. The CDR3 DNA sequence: TGTGCCAGCAGTTTCACACAGGGGGTGGGCGGGGAGCTGTTTTTT. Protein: CASSFTQGVGGELFF.

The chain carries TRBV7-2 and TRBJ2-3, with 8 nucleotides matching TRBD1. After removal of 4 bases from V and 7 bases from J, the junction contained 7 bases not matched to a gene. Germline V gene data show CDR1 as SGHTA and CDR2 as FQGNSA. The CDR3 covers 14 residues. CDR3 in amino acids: CASSSRTGQHTQYF. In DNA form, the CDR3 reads TGTGCCAGCAGCTCTCGGACAGGGCAACATACGCAGTATTTT.

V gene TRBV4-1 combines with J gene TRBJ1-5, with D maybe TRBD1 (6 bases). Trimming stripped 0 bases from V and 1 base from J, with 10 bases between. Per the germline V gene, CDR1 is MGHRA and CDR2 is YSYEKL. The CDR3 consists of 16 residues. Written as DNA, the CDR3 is TGCGCCAGCAGCCAAGATGGGGGGCTAAGCAATCAGCCCCAGCATTTT. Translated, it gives CASSQDGGLSNQPQHF.

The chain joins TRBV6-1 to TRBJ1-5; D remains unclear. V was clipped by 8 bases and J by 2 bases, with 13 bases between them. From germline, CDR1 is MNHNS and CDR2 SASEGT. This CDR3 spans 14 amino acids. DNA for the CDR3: TGTGCCAGCGTTAGTTGGGCGGGCAATCAGCCCCAGCATTTT. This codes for CASVSWAGNQPQHF.

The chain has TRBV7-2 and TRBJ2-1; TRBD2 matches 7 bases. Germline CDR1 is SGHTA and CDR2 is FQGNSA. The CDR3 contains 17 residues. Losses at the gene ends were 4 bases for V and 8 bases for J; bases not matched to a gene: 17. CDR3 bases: TGTGCCAGCAGCTCCTGGCTTCGAGGGAGGGCCCTGGATGAGCAGTTCTTC. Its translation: CASSSWLRGRALDEQFF.

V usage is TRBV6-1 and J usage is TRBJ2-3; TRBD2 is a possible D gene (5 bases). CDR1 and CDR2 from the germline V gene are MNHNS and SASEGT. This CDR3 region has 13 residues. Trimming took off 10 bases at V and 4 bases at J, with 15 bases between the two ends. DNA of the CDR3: TGTGCCATACAGTTCAGAGGGCCAGATACGCAGTATTTT. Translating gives CAIQFRGPDTQYF.

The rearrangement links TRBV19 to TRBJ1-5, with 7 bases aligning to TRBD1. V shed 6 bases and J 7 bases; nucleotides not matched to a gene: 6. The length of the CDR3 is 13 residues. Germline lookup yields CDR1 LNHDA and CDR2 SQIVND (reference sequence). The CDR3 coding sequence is TGTGCCAGTAGCAGGGGGGGAGAACAGCCCCAGCATTTT. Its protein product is CASSRGGEQPQHF.

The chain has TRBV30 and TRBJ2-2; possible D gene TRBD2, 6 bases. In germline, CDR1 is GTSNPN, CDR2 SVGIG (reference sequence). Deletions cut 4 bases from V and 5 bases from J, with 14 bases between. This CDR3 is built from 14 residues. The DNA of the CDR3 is TGTGCCTGGAATAGGGGACTGAGGACCGGGGAGCTGTTTTTT. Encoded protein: CAWNRGLRTGELFF.